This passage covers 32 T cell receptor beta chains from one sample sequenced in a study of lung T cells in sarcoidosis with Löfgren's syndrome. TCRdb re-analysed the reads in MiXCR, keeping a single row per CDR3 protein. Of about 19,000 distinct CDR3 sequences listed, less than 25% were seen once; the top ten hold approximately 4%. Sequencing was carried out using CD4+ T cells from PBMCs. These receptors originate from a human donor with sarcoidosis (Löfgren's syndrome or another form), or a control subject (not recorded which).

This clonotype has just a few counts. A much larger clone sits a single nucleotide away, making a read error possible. The CDR3 DNA reads TGTGCCGGCAGTTTAAGAAGCGAGCAGTACTTC. It codes for CAGSLRSEQYF. This chain uses TRBV28 with TRBJ2-7; D gene uncertain. Germline V gives CDR1 MDHEN, CDR2 SYDVKM. This CDR3 has 11 residues.

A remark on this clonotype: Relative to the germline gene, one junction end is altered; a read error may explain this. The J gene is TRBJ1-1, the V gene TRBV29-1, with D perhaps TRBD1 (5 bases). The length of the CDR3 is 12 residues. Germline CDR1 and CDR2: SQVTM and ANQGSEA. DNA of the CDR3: TGCAGCGTTGTGGGGGACGAGACTGAAACTTTCTTT. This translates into CSVVGDETETFF.

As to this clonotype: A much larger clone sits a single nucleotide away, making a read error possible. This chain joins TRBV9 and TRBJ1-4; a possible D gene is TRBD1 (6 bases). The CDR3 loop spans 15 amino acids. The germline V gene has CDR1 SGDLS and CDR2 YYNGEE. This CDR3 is CASSHKGDTNERLFF. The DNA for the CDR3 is TGTGCCAGCAGTCACAAGGGGGATACTAATGAAAGACTGTTTTTT. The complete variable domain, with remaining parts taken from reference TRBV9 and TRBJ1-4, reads DSGVTQTPKHLITATGQRVTLRCSPRSGDLSVYWYQQSLDQGLQFLIQYYNGEERAKGNILERFSAQQFPDLHSELNLSSLELGDSALYFCASSHKGDTNERLFFGSGTQLSVL.

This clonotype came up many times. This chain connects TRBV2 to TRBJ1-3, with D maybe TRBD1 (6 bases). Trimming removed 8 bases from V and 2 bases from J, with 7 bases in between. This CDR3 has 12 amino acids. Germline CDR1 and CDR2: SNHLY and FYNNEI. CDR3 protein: CASAGAGNTIYF. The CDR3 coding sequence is TGTGCCAGCGCAGGGGCTGGAAACACCATATATTTT.

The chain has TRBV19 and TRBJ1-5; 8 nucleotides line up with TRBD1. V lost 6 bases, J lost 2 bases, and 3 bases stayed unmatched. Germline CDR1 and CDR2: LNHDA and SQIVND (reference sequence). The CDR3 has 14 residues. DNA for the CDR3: TGTGCCAGTAGCGAGGGACAGGGCAATCAGCCCCAGCATTTT. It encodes CASSEGQGNQPQHF.

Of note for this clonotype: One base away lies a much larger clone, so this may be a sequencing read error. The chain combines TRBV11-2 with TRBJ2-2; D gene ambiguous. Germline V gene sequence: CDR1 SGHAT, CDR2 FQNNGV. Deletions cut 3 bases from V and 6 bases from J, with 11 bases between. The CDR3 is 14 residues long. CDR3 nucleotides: TGTGCCAGCAGCTTGTCGCAAGTCGCCGGGGAGCTGTTTTTT. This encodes CASSLSQVAGELFF.

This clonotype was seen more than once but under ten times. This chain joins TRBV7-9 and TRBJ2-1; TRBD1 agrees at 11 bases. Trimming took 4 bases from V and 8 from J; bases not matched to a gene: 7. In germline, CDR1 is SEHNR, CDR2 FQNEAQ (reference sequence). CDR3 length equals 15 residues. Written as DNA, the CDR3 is TGTGCCAGCAGCTCCTGGGGACAGGGGGAGGATGAGCAGTTCTTC. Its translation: CASSSWGQGEDEQFF.

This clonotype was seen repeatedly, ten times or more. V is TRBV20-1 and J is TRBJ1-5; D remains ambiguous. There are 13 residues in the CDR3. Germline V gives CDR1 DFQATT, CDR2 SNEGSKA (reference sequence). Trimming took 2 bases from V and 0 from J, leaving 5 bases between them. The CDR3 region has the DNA TGCAGTGCTAGACAATCTAGCAATCAGCCCCAGCATTTT. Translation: CSARQSSNQPQHF.

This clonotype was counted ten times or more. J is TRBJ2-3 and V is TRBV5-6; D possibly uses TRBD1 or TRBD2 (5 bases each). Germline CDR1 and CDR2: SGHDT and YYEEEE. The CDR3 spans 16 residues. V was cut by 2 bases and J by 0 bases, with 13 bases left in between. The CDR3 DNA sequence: TGTGCCAGCAGCTTCCAACGGGGCCCTAGCACAGATACGCAGTATTTT. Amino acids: CASSFQRGPSTDTQYF.

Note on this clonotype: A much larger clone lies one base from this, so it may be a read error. The CDR3 loop is CASNISWGDTQYF. For the CDR3, the DNA is TGTGCCAGTAATATAAGCTGGGGTGATACGCAGTATTTT. This sequence joins TRBV19 and TRBJ2-3; D gene uncertain. The CDR3 loop spans 13 amino acids. From germline, CDR1 is LNHDA and CDR2 SQIVND (reference sequence).

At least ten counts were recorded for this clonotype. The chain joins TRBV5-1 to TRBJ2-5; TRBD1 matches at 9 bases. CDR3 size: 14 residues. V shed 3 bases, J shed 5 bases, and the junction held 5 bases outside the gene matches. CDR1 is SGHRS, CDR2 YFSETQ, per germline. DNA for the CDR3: TGCGCCAGCAGCTCGGGACAGGGCTACGAGACCCAGTACTTC. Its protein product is CASSSGQGYETQYF.

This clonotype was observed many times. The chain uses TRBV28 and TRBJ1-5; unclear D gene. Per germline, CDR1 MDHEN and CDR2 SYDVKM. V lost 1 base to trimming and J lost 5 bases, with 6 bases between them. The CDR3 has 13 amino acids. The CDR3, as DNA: TGTGCCAGCAGTTTATCCGGGGATCAGCCCCAGCATTTT. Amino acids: CASSLSGDQPQHF.

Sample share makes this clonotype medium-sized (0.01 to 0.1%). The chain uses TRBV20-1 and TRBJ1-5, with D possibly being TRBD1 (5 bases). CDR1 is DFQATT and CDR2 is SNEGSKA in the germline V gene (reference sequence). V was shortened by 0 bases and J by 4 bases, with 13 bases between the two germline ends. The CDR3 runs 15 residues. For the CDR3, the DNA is TGCAGTGCTAGAGATCAAGGGACTTCTAATCAGCCCCAGCATTTT. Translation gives CSARDQGTSNQPQHF.

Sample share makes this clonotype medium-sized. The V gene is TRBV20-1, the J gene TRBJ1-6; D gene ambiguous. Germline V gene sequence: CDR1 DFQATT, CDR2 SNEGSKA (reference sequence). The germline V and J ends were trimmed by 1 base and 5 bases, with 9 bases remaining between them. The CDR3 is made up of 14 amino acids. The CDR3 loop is CSARVGSDNSPLHF. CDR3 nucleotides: TGCAGTGCTAGAGTGGGTTCCGATAATTCACCCCTCCACTTT.

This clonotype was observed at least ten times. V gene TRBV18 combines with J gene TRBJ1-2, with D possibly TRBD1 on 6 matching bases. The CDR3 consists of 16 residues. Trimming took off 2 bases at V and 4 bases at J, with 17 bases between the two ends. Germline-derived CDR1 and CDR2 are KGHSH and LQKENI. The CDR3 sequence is CASSPNPGAGVYGYTF. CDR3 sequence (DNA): TGTGCCAGCTCACCAAACCCCGGAGCAGGGGTCTATGGCTACACCTTC.

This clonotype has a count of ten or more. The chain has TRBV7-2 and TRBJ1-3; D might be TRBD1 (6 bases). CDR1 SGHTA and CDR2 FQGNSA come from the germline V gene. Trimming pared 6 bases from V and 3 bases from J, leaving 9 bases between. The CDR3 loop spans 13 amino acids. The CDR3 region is CASSHRVGNTIYF. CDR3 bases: TGTGCCAGCAGTCACAGGGTTGGAAACACCATATATTTT.

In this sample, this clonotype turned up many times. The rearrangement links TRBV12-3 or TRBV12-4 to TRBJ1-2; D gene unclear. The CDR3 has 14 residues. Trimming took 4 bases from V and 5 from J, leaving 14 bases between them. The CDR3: CASSSAGLPYGYTF. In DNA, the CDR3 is TGTGCCAGCAGTTCCGCCGGACTTCCATATGGCTACACCTTC.

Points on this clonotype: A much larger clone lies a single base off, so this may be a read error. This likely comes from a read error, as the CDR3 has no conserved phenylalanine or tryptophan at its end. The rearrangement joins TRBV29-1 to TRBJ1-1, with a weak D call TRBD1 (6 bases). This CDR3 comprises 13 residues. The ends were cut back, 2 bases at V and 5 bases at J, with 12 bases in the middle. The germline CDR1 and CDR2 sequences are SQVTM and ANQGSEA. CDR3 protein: CSVERGGRTEAFL. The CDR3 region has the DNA TGCAGCGTTGAACGCGGGGGCCGTACTGAAGCTTTCCTT.

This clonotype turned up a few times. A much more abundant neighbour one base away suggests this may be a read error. The CDR3 region has the DNA TGCGCCAGCAGCTTGGCCGGGACAGGCTTGAGCACTGAAGCTTTCTTT. Its protein is CASSLAGTGLSTEAFF. V and J are TRBV5-1 and TRBJ1-1, with 8 bases matching TRBD1. The CDR3 is 16 residues long. From germline, CDR1 is SGHRS and CDR2 YFSETQ. V lost 0 bases to trimming and J lost 4 bases; unmatched junction nucleotides: 8.

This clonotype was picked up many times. The CDR3 coding sequence is TGTGCCAGCAGTTTAGCGGTCTCTGGGGCCAACGTCCTGACTTTC. This translates into CASSLAVSGANVLTF. The chain recombines TRBV12-3 or TRBV12-4 with TRBJ2-6; D unresolved. Trimming stripped 0 bases from V and 0 bases from J, with 3 bases between. The CDR3 contains 15 residues.

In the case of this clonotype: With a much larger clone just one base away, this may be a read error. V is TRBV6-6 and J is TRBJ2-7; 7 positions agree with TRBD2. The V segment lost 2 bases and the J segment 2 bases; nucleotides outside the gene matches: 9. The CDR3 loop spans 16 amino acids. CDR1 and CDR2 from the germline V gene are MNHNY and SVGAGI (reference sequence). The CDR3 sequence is CASSYPHPAGPYEQYF. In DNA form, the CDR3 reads TGTGCCAGCAGTTACCCACATCCAGCGGGGCCCTACGAGCAGTACTTC.

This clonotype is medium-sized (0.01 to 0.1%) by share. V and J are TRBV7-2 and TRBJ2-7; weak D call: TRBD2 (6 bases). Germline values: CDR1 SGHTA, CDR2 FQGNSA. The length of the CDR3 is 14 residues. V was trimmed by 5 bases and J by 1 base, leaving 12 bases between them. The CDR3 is CASSPRAGSYEQYF. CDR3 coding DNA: TGTGCCAGCAGCCCTAGGGCGGGGTCCTACGAGCAGTACTTC.

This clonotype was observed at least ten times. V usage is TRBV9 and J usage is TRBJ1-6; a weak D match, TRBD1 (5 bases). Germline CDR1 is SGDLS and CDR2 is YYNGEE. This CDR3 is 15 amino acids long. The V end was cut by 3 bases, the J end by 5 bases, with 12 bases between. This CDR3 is CASSGGTANNSPLHF. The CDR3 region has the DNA TGTGCCAGCAGCGGCGGGACGGCGAATAATTCACCCCTCCACTTT.

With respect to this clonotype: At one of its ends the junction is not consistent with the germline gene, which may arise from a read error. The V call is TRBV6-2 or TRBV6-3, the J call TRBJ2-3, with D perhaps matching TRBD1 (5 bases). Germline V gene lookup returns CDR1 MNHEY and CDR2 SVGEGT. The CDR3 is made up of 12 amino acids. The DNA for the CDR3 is TGTGCCTGCAGCCTAGGGGCAGATACGCAGTATTTT. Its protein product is CACSLGADTQYF.

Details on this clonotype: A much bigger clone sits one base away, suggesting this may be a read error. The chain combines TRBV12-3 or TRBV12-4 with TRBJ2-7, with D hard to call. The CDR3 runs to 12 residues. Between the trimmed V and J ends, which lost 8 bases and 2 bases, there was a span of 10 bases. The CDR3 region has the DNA TGTGCCAGCGGTTACAGAGCCTACGAGCAGTACTTC. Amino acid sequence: CASGYRAYEQYF.

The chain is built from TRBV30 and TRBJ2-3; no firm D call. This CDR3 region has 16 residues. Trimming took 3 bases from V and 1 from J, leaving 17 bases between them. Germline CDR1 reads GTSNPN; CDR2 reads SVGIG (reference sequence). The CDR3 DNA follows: TGTGCCTGGAGACCGTGTGGGATTTTACGCACAGATACGCAGTATTTT. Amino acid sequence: CAWRPCGILRTDTQYF.

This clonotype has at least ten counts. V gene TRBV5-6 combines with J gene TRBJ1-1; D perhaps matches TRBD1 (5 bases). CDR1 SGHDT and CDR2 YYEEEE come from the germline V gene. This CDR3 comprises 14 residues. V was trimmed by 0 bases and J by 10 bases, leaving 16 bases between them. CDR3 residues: CASSLEGPGRRAFF. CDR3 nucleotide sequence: TGTGCCAGCAGCTTGGAGGGGCCTGGCAGGCGAGCTTTCTTT.

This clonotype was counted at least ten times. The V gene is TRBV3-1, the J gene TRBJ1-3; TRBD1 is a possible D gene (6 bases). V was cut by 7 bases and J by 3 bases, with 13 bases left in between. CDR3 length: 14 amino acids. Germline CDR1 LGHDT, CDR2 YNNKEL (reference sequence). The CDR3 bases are TGTGCCAGCACCACACAGGGACGTGGAAACACCATATATTTT. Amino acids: CASTTQGRGNTIYF.

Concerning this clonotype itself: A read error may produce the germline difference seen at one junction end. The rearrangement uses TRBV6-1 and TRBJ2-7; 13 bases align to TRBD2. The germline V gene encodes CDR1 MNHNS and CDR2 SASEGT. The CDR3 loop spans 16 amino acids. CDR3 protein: CASIHWTGLAGNERYF. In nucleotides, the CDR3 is TGTGCCAGCATCCATTGGACGGGACTAGCGGGAAACGAGCGGTACTTC.

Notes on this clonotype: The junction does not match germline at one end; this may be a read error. For the CDR3, the DNA is TGTGCCAACAGTGAAGCGCAGCCTTATGAGCAGTTCTTC. Protein product: CANSEAQPYEQFF. This chain connects TRBV6-1 to TRBJ2-1; D unclear. This CDR3 comprises 13 residues. CDR1 and CDR2 (germline): MNHNS, SASEGT.

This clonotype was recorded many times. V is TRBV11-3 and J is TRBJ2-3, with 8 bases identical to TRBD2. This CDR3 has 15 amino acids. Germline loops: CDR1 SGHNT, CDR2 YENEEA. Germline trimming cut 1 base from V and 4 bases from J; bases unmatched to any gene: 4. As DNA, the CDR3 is TGTGCCAGCAGCTTAGCGGGAGGGCCATCAGATACGCAGTATTTT. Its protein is CASSLAGGPSDTQYF.

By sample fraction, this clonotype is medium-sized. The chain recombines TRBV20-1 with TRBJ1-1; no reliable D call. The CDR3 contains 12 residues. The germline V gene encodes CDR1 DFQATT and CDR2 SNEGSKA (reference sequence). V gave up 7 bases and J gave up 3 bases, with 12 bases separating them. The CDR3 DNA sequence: TGCAGTGTACGACCCTTTCACACTGAAGCTTTCTTT. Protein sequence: CSVRPFHTEAFF.